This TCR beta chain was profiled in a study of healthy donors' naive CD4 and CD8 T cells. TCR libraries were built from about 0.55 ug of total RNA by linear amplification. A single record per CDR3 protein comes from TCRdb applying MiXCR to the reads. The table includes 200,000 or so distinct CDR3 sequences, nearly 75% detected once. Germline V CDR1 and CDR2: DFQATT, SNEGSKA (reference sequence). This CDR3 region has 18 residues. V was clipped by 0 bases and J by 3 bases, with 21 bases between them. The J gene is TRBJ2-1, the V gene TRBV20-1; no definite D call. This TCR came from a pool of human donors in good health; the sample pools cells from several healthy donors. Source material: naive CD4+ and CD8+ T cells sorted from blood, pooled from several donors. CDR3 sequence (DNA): TGCAGTGCTAGAGATCCGTGGGGTATTTTAACCATCTACAATGAGCAGTTCTTC. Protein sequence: CSARDPWGILTIYNEQFF.